The rows below give T cell receptor beta chains drawn from one sample of a study of neurological immune-mediated disorders. MiXCR, run by TCRdb on the 5' RACE reads, gives a single entry per CDR3 protein. The sample holds 65,000 to 90,000 distinct CDR3 sequences, 9% to 12% seen once. The specimen sequenced was PBMCs. The receptors derive from a man aged 35 to 55 in good health. Each CDR3 is given with its conserved first and last residue. The D gene is left open where the match is weak. A clone size is listed for some rows: how often the clone was seen (once, few, many), or a class if it is expanded.

CDR3aa: CSLSSPGLGNYGYTF
CDR3nt: TGCAGCCTTTCCAGCCCTGGCTTGGGTAACTATGGCTACACCTTC
abundance: many
j_gene: TRBJ1-2
d_gene: NA
v_gene: TRBV29-1

CDR3aa: CASRPASGREGLAIFF
CDR3nt: TGCGCCAGCAGACCTGCTTCCGGGCGGGAGGGCCTGGCTATTTTCTTC
abundance: NA
j_gene: TRBJ2-1
d_gene: TRBD2
v_gene: TRBV5-1

CDR3aa: CASSFPGTSYGTGELFF
CDR3nt: TGTGCCAGCAGTTTCCCCGGGACTAGCTATGGCACCGGGGAGCTGTTTTTT
abundance: many
j_gene: TRBJ2-2
d_gene: TRBD2
v_gene: TRBV28

CDR3aa: CASSLEIRTSGSNEQFF
CDR3nt: TGTGCCAGCAGCTTAGAGATAAGGACTAGCGGGAGCAATGAGCAGTTCTTC
abundance: few
j_gene: TRBJ2-1
d_gene: TRBD2
v_gene: TRBV7-9

CDR3aa: CASSPVSYDQYF
CDR3nt: TGTGCCAGCAGTCCCGTCTCCTACGACCAGTACTTC
abundance: NA
j_gene: TRBJ2-7
d_gene: NA
v_gene: TRBV2

CDR3aa: CASSLAKGPGSSEQYF
CDR3nt: TGCGCCAGCAGCTTGGCCAAAGGACCAGGGTCGAGTGAGCAGTACTTC
abundance: many
j_gene: TRBJ2-7
d_gene: NA
v_gene: TRBV5-1

CDR3aa: CASSLNEDLAGSSYNEQFF
CDR3nt: TGTGCCAGCAGCTTAAACGAAGATTTGGCAGGGAGCTCCTACAATGAGCAGTTCTTC
abundance: NA
j_gene: TRBJ2-1
d_gene: NA
v_gene: TRBV7-9

CDR3aa: CASTIKKGYTGELFF
CDR3nt: TGTGCCAGCACGATCAAGAAGGGGTACACCGGGGAGCTGTTTTTT
abundance: many
j_gene: TRBJ2-2
d_gene: NA
v_gene: TRBV12-3/TRBV12-4

CDR3aa: CASKGAGEIAGELFF
CDR3nt: TGTGCCAGCAAGGGAGCGGGAGAGATTGCCGGGGAGCTGTTTTTT
abundance: many
j_gene: TRBJ2-2
d_gene: TRBD2
v_gene: TRBV6-1

CDR3aa: CASSSSGRDFYEQFF
CDR3nt: TGTGCCAGCAGTTCTAGCGGGAGGGATTTCTATGAGCAGTTCTTC
abundance: many
j_gene: TRBJ2-1
d_gene: TRBD2
v_gene: TRBV28

CDR3aa: CASSLALAGDEQYF
CDR3nt: TGCGCCAGCAGCTTGGCACTAGCGGGAGACGAGCAGTACTTC
abundance: many
j_gene: TRBJ2-7
d_gene: TRBD2
v_gene: TRBV5-1

CDR3aa: CASSLRDRTYNEQFF
CDR3nt: TGTGCCAGCAGTTTAAGGGACAGGACCTACAATGAGCAGTTCTTC
abundance: many
j_gene: TRBJ2-1
d_gene: TRBD1
v_gene: TRBV12-3/TRBV12-4

CDR3aa: CASSVSGSVGELFF
CDR3nt: TGTGCCAGCAGCGTTAGCGGGAGCGTCGGGGAGCTGTTTTTT
abundance: NA
j_gene: TRBJ2-2
d_gene: TRBD2
v_gene: TRBV9

CDR3aa: CASSQGGAGEKLFF
CDR3nt: TGTGCCAGCAGCCAAGGCGGGGCAGGAGAAAAACTGTTTTTT
abundance: many
j_gene: TRBJ1-4
d_gene: NA
v_gene: TRBV4-2

CDR3aa: CASSGDTRLRADTQYF
CDR3nt: TGTGCCAGCAGCGGAGATACAAGGCTCAGGGCAGATACGCAGTATTTT
abundance: many
j_gene: TRBJ2-3
d_gene: NA
v_gene: TRBV7-9

CDR3aa: CAIKFPGPSTDTQYF
CDR3nt: TGTGCCATCAAATTCCCCGGGCCCAGCACAGATACGCAGTATTTT
abundance: many
j_gene: TRBJ2-3
d_gene: NA
v_gene: TRBV12-3/TRBV12-4

CDR3aa: CASSLWGPTAGELFF
CDR3nt: TGCGCCAGCAGCTTGTGGGGCCCAACGGCCGGGGAGCTGTTTTTT
abundance: many
j_gene: TRBJ2-2
d_gene: NA
v_gene: TRBV5-1

CDR3aa: CASSVRLNTEAFF
CDR3nt: TGTGCCAGCAGCGTCAGGTTGAACACTGAAGCTTTCTTT
abundance: many
j_gene: TRBJ1-1
d_gene: NA
v_gene: TRBV9

CDR3aa: CASSGGTDTQYF
CDR3nt: TGTGCCAGCAGCGGGGGCACAGATACGCAGTATTTT
abundance: many
j_gene: TRBJ2-3
d_gene: NA
v_gene: TRBV27

CDR3aa: CSALPGKSLEQYF
CDR3nt: TGCAGTGCCTTGCCGGGGAAAAGTTTGGAGCAGTACTTC
abundance: many
j_gene: TRBJ2-7
d_gene: NA
v_gene: TRBV20-1

CDR3aa: CASIGSGSQHEQFF
CDR3nt: TGTGCCAGCATAGGTAGCGGGAGTCAGCATGAGCAGTTCTTC
abundance: many
j_gene: TRBJ2-1
d_gene: TRBD2
v_gene: TRBV12-3/TRBV12-4

CDR3aa: CASTTSMDTGELFF
CDR3nt: TGCGCCAGCACCACCTCAATGGATACCGGGGAGCTGTTTTTT
abundance: many
j_gene: TRBJ2-2
d_gene: NA
v_gene: TRBV10-2

CDR3aa: CASSLVAGGMETQYF
CDR3nt: TGCGCCAGCAGCCTAGTAGCGGGGGGGATGGAGACCCAGTACTTC
abundance: medium-sized
j_gene: TRBJ2-5
d_gene: TRBD2
v_gene: TRBV5-1

CDR3aa: CASSGLELFF
CDR3nt: TGTGCCAGCAGCGGCCTAGAGCTGTTTTTT
abundance: many
j_gene: TRBJ2-2
d_gene: NA
v_gene: TRBV2

CDR3aa: CASSIGVAGVYEQYF
CDR3nt: TGTGCCAGTAGTATAGGAGTAGCGGGAGTCTACGAGCAGTACTTC
abundance: few
j_gene: TRBJ2-7
d_gene: TRBD2
v_gene: TRBV19

CDR3aa: CASSLVSGRHSYNEQFF
CDR3nt: TGCGCCAGCAGCTTGGTCAGCGGCCGACACTCCTACAATGAGCAGTTCTTC
abundance: many
j_gene: TRBJ2-1
d_gene: NA
v_gene: TRBV5-1

CDR3aa: CASSQALSFLSYEQYF
CDR3nt: TGTGCCAGCAGCCAAGCCCTTTCCTTCTTATCCTACGAGCAGTACTTC
abundance: many
j_gene: TRBJ2-7
d_gene: NA
v_gene: TRBV3-1

CDR3aa: CASSRSRAYEQYF
CDR3nt: TGCGCCAGCAGCCGGTCGCGGGCGTACGAGCAGTACTTC
abundance: many
j_gene: TRBJ2-7
d_gene: NA
v_gene: TRBV5-1

CDR3aa: CASSSLMGPGYTF
CDR3nt: TGTGCCAGCAGCTCCCTAATGGGGCCCGGCTACACCTTC
abundance: many
j_gene: TRBJ1-2
d_gene: NA
v_gene: TRBV7-2

CDR3aa: CASSSGQGLGSPLHF
CDR3nt: TGTGCCAGCAGCTCGGGACAGGGTCTCGGTTCACCCCTCCACTTT
abundance: many
j_gene: TRBJ1-6
d_gene: TRBD1
v_gene: TRBV7-9

CDR3aa: CASSQDRRGGETQYF
CDR3nt: TGTGCCAGCAGCCAAGATCGGAGGGGCGGAGAGACCCAGTACTTC
abundance: many
j_gene: TRBJ2-5
d_gene: NA
v_gene: TRBV14

CDR3aa: CASSPVGLTGELFF
CDR3nt: TGTGCCAGCAGCCCCGTGGGCCTAACCGGGGAGCTGTTTTTT
abundance: many
j_gene: TRBJ2-2
d_gene: NA
v_gene: TRBV12-3/TRBV12-4

CDR3aa: CASSESSADSFYGGLNTEAFF
CDR3nt: TGTGCCAGCAGTGAATCCTCCGCGGACTCCTTCTATGGGGGTTTGAACACTGAAGCTTTCTTT
abundance: few
j_gene: TRBJ1-1
d_gene: NA
v_gene: TRBV25-1

CDR3aa: CASSPRTVSYEQYF
CDR3nt: TGTGCCAGCAGTCCCAGGACAGTCTCCTACGAGCAGTACTTC
abundance: once
j_gene: TRBJ2-7
d_gene: NA
v_gene: TRBV12-3/TRBV12-4

CDR3aa: CASSLTGPNTGELFF
CDR3nt: TGCGCCAGCAGCTTGACGGGTCCGAACACCGGGGAGCTGTTTTTT
abundance: many
j_gene: TRBJ2-2
d_gene: NA
v_gene: TRBV5-1

CDR3aa: CASSLGTSGSWGTGELFF
CDR3nt: TGTGCCAGCAGTTTAGGGACTAGCGGGAGTTGGGGCACCGGGGAGCTGTTTTTT
abundance: many
j_gene: TRBJ2-2
d_gene: TRBD2
v_gene: TRBV28

CDR3aa: CASLQRKQFF
CDR3nt: TGTGCCAGCCTGCAGCGAAAGCAGTTCTTC
abundance: many
j_gene: TRBJ2-1
d_gene: NA
v_gene: TRBV6-1

CDR3aa: CASKLGMTYNEQFF
CDR3nt: TGTGCCAGCAAATTAGGGATGACCTACAATGAGCAGTTCTTC
abundance: many
j_gene: TRBJ2-1
d_gene: NA
v_gene: TRBV6-5

CDR3aa: CASSLQRATPYNEQFF
CDR3nt: TGTGCCAGCAGTTTGCAGCGGGCGACCCCCTACAATGAGCAGTTCTTC
abundance: many
j_gene: TRBJ2-1
d_gene: NA
v_gene: TRBV12-3/TRBV12-4

CDR3aa: CASSPTGTAITYEQYF
CDR3nt: TGTGCCAGCAGTCCCACGGGGACTGCGATTACCTACGAGCAGTACTTC
abundance: many
j_gene: TRBJ2-7
d_gene: NA
v_gene: TRBV12-3/TRBV12-4

CDR3aa: CASSVSDSYNEQFF
CDR3nt: TGTGCCAGCAGCGTCTCGGACAGCTACAATGAGCAGTTCTTC
abundance: few
j_gene: TRBJ2-1
d_gene: NA
v_gene: TRBV9

CDR3aa: CSALPPGQGANEQFF
CDR3nt: TGCAGTGCTCTACCCCCGGGACAGGGGGCGAATGAGCAGTTCTTC
abundance: many
j_gene: TRBJ2-1
d_gene: TRBD1
v_gene: TRBV20-1

CDR3aa: CASSLVGNTYNEQFF
CDR3nt: TGCGCCAGCAGCTTGGTAGGGAACACCTACAATGAGCAGTTCTTC
abundance: many
j_gene: TRBJ2-1
d_gene: NA
v_gene: TRBV5-1

CDR3aa: CASIPNGGGEAFF
CDR3nt: TGTGCCAGCATCCCCAACGGGGGTGGCGAAGCTTTCTTT
abundance: many
j_gene: TRBJ1-1
d_gene: NA
v_gene: TRBV12-3/TRBV12-4

CDR3aa: CASSLVQGNEQYF
CDR3nt: TGTGCCAGCAGTTTGGTCCAGGGGAACGAGCAGTACTTC
abundance: many
j_gene: TRBJ2-7
d_gene: NA
v_gene: TRBV12-3/TRBV12-4

CDR3aa: CASSPRRTVGTDTQYF
CDR3nt: TGTGCCAGCAGTCCCCGACGGACAGTGGGCACAGATACGCAGTATTTT
abundance: NA
j_gene: TRBJ2-3
d_gene: NA
v_gene: TRBV6-2/TRBV6-3

CDR3aa: CAISESGGATIYEQYF
CDR3nt: TGTGCCATCAGTGAGTCGGGGGGGGCGACGATATACGAGCAGTACTTC
abundance: many
j_gene: TRBJ2-7
d_gene: NA
v_gene: TRBV10-3

CDR3aa: CASSSRVRATDTQYF
CDR3nt: TGTGCCAGCAGTTCCAGGGTTCGGGCCACAGATACGCAGTATTTT
abundance: many
j_gene: TRBJ2-3
d_gene: NA
v_gene: TRBV12-3/TRBV12-4

CDR3aa: CASSISHGGGSTVQYF
CDR3nt: TGTGCCAGTAGTATAAGTCACGGCGGGGGATCTACGGTGCAGTACTTC
abundance: NA
j_gene: TRBJ2-7
d_gene: TRBD2
v_gene: TRBV19

CDR3aa: CSVQYASRANTEAFF
CDR3nt: TGCAGCGTCCAATACGCATCCCGGGCGAACACTGAAGCTTTCTTT
abundance: many
j_gene: TRBJ1-1
d_gene: NA
v_gene: TRBV29-1

CDR3aa: CASSSTGLYGYTF
CDR3nt: TGTGCCAGCAGTTCGACAGGACTCTATGGCTACACCTTC
abundance: many
j_gene: TRBJ1-2
d_gene: NA
v_gene: TRBV12-3/TRBV12-4